This T cell receptor beta chain was identified during a study of glioma-infiltrating T cells after dendritic cell vaccination. Study-wide context: Three intradermal dendritic cell vaccine injections were given every two weeks.

Clones were sequenced by immunoSEQ multiplex PCR, and TCRdb holds only the in-frame ones, with some missing. The profile covers approximately 50,000 clones, with 89% appearing a single time and roughly 5.4% taken by the ten largest. Time point denoted: after dendritic cell vaccination, including at tumor progression/relapse. The CDR3 totals 13 residues. From germline, CDR1 is MNHEY and CDR2 SVGAGI. J was trimmed by 5 bases and V by 6 bases; bases with no gene match: 6. The rearrangement joins TRBV6-5 to TRBJ1-2, with TRBD1 identical over 7 bases. The receptor was isolated from a human donor with glioblastoma. Sequenced material: blood, taken after dendritic cell vaccination. CDR3 sequence: CASRTGSSYGYTF. Written as DNA, the CDR3 is TGTGCCAGCAGGACAGGGTCGTCGTATGGCTACACCTTC.